This record covers a single TCR beta chain. This clone was observed a single time. It lacks a known antigen. No much larger clone is present one base from it, and per-base qualities are unavailable. CDR1 and CDR2 were assigned from the germline V gene as SGDLS and YYNGEE. Reading from cysteine to phenylalanine, the CDR3 counts 16 amino acids. Only the CDR3 part of the read is kept: 48 bases, read in frame from the first base. V is clipped by 4 bases and J by 0 bases, and the sequence between their germline boundaries is 14 bases long. One collaborating source in Seattle enrolled patients while the patients were actively infected and followed the patients over time throughout the course of disease. Collaborating institutions collected whole blood in K2EDTA tubes following their own protocols. For TCRbeta analysis, collaborator samples were shipped as frozen whole blood, as isolated PBMCs, or as DNA extracted from either sample type.

TCRbeta CDR3 regions were amplified from genomic DNA using the immunoSEQ Assay, a bias-controlled multiplex PCR. The original methods were these. The number of nucleated cells in each sample was estimated by amplification of reference gene primers within the assay. Sequence reads were collapsed and filtered to measure the absolute abundance of every unique TCRbeta CDR3 rearrangement. For each sample, productive Simpson clonality was calculated as the square root of Simpson's diversity index across productive rearrangements. Sourced from immuneACCESS, this table was stored by TCRdb with only in-frame sequences that have V and J called. A share of the clones is absent; for the studies checked, an unresolved V gene accounts for under half, and the remainder has no known explanation. Clone size and the V and J calls come from that table; the DNA yielded D and trimming. The table for this sample lists 200,000 to 250,000 clones; 83% of them were counted only once. Around 1.3% of the sample is in the top ten clones.

These data originate in a study of blood T cell repertoires in COVID-19 (dated by TCRdb to 2020 to 2021). Concerning the study at large: Samples from collaborators originated in the United States, Italy and Spain and spanned both the acute and convalescent phases of COVID-19. The material from the prospective study consisted of cDNA or gDNA derived from T cells, B-cell-depleted T cells, or PBMCs. Deeply sampled blood TCRbeta repertoires from subjects exposed to, actively infected with, or recovered from COVID-19 were included in the dataset. A freely available public database, intended as a resource for researchers studying the immune response to SARS-CoV-2, is where the repertoires were released. The samples were drawn from the first 160 participants of the ongoing ImmuneRACE study and from over a thousand subjects provided by 6 global collaborators. The sample metadata nearly always contained a de-identified subject ID, COVID-19 status, age in years and sex. Where available, HLA class I and class II types were obtained from metadata supplied by the sample provider rather than from assay-based typing.

Study-wide findings and limitations: The amount of clinical and demographic metadata varied by source and participant and was provided uncurated.

The chain couples TRBV9 to TRBJ2-4; TRBD1 is possibly the D segment (5 matching bases). The clonotype comes from a woman aged 30 to 39 with COVID-19, enrolled during active disease. The sample comprised peripheral blood. The CDR3 protein sequence reads: CASSPQGHLAKNIQYF. DNA sequence: TGTGCCAGCAGCCCGCAGGGTCACCTAGCCAAAAACATTCAGTACTTC.